A single T cell receptor beta chain is shown here with its context. The antigen it binds to is not known. Base qualities are missing; no much larger clone stands one base away. This sample was included in a study of Ad26.COV2.S vaccination and SARS-CoV-2 variants (dated by TCRdb to about 2021). Turning to the overall study: Vaccine-arm donors came from COV1001, a multicentre, randomized, double-blind, placebo-controlled phase I-IIa trial of Ad26.COV2.S in healthy adults. Ad26.COV2.S was administered intramuscularly at 5 x 10^10 or 1 x 10^11 viral particles, either as a single shot or as two shots given 56 days apart. Trial participants were randomized into five groups of five: low-dose or high-dose Ad26.COV2.S given once or twice, or placebo on both occasions. The TCR-sequenced set comprised around 30 samples: about 19 Ad26.COV2.S vaccine recipients, 5 placebo recipients and 8 SARS-CoV-2 convalescent individuals. TCRbeta repertoire sequencing served as the tool for gauging how specific and how broad the SARS-CoV-2-reactive T cell receptors were following Ad26.COV2.S vaccination. Blinding of investigators to trial group allocation was maintained during experiments and outcome assessment. Findings and caveats that apply to the study as a whole: Comparable non-spike TCR breadth was observed between vaccine and placebo recipients, consistent with only spike being contained in the vaccine. Substantial breadth of spike-specific CD8+ and CD4+ T cell responses was reported after vaccination. Comparing responses between vaccine doses or regimens was not something the study was powered to do. Ad26.COV2.S recipients had higher spike-specific TCR breadth than placebo recipients (P = 0.0014). The authors noted that the TCR breadth and depth analyses may have underestimated total T cell responses.

The treatment or condition label for this specimen denotes: roughly 20 received Ad26.COV2.S at low or high dose, single or two shots; about 5 received placebo; per-sample allocation not given. Repertoires of vaccine and placebo recipients were sequenced from samples taken on day 63 after the first injection. In Cohort 1b, around 25 adults aged 18-55 years were enrolled at a single site in Boston, USA, between 29 July and 7 August 2020. Ad26.COV2.S was a replication-incompetent adenovirus type 26 vector that expressed a prefusion-stabilized SARS-CoV-2 spike protein derived from the original Wuhan strain. Looking up the germline V gene yields CDR1 SGHTS and CDR2 YDEGEE. Trimming takes 5 bases from V and 2 bases from J, and the germline ends sit 11 bases apart. Inclusive of the bounding cysteine and phenylalanine, the CDR3 is 14 residues long. Kept here is only the CDR3 DNA, which spans 42 bases and is read in frame from base 1.

TCRbeta CDR3 regions were sequenced with the immunoSEQ Assay. After extraction, genomic DNA underwent amplification by bias-controlled multiplex PCR, followed by high-throughput sequencing. On the study's bioinformatics: To quantify the absolute abundance of every unique TCRbeta CDR3 region, sequences were collapsed and filtered. Usable DNA was measured by amplifying reference genes present in all nucleated cells, and TCRbeta template counts were normalized to that usable DNA to estimate T cell fraction. Repertoire TCRs were annotated as SARS-CoV-2-specific when V gene, CDR3 amino acid sequence and J gene were exactly matched to a known reactive TCR set. The reference SARS-CoV-2 TCR set was derived from MIRA and filtered for enrichment in COVID-19-positive ImmuneCODE repertoires, a step that removed public or cross-reactive TCRs. Drawing on the MIRA antigens, annotated TCRs were analysed further at the level of specific ORF or position within ORF. Breadth was defined as the number of annotated unique rearrangements divided by the total number of unique productive rearrangements, and depth was defined as the summed frequency of the annotated unique rearrangements. Two-sided Wilcoxon rank-sum tests were used to compare TCR breadth between groups. In TCRdb, the immuneACCESS table is reduced to in-frame sequences with V and J assigned. These tables do not hold every clone; where another copy was compared, an unresolved V gene accounts for under half, and the others remain unexplained. V, J and clone size are those of that table, while D and trimming were read from the DNA. This sample has around 340,000 clones in its table, and 88% of those were observed once. 5.5% to 7% of the sample goes to the ten largest clones.

The source is a person between 18 and 65 years old who received the Ad26.COV2.S COVID-19 vaccine or a placebo. The sample in question was peripheral blood, obtained in a trial of Ad26.COV2.S vaccine versus placebo. This receptor chain uses TRBV5-8 and TRBJ1-3; TRBD1 is perhaps the D gene, given 5 matching bases. CDR3 protein: CASRSDRAGNTIYF. The sequenced DNA: TGTGCCAGCAGATCCGACAGAGCTGGAAACACCATATATTTT. Where the CDR3 stops, the reference TRBV5-8 and TRBJ1-3 genes take over; the full variable domain is EAGVTQSPTHLIKTRGQQATLRCSPISGHTSVYWYQQALGLGLQFLLWYDEGEERNRGNFPPRFSGRQFPNYSSELNVNALELEDSALYLCASRSDRAGNTIYFGEGSWLTVV.